This T cell receptor (beta chain) was sequenced in a study of CD8 T cells in ankylosing spondylitis. Study-level findings and limits: There was reportedly significant enrichment of clones that were disease-linked in matched ankylosing spondylitis synovial fluid.

With regard to this clonotype: Its specificity is unknown.

Making the TCR beta libraries involved quantitative 5'-RACE with molecular barcodes. TCRdb re-derived calls from the 5' RACE reads in MiXCR, one entry per CDR3 protein. Among over 150,000 distinct CDR3 sequences listed, about 13% were seen once. There are 14 residues in the CDR3. Trimming took 5 bases from V and 8 from J; bases not matched to a gene: 5. The germline gives CDR1 LGHDT, CDR2 YNNKEL (reference sequence). Sequencing used blood, either unsorted or a sorted T cell fraction (not recorded which). The chain uses TRBV3-1 and TRBJ1-4, with 10 bases fitting TRBD1. The clonotype was recovered from a male donor with ankylosing spondylitis or in good health (not recorded which). The CDR3 loop reads CASSADRGYEKLFF. The DNA for the CDR3 is TGTGCCAGCAGCGCGGACAGGGGGTACGAAAAACTGTTTTTT.